Sequencing of this TCR beta chain was carried out in a study of tumor-infiltrating lymphocytes in primary liver carcinoma. The study's findings and limits: Tumors had a significantly higher top-250-clone fraction than blood (p = 0.039). The study found tumor-adjacent and tumor-blood pairs overlapped less than tumor region pairs.

The input was 400 to 500 ng total RNA; TCR beta cDNA was made from it with a constant-region primer. Slightly modified ARM-PCR with three nested multiplex PCR rounds yielded TCR beta libraries. Both of the initial two PCR rounds ran for approximately 10 cycles and employed TRBV1-TRBV30 forward primers alongside a C-beta reverse primer. TCRdb processed the multiplex PCR reads anew with MiXCR; each CDR3 protein has one entry. This repertoire shows about 330,000 distinct CDR3 sequences, 65% found once; its top ten account for approximately 5.9%. In addition to blood RNA drawn from unsorted whole blood, germline DNA was extracted. Presurgery, around 4 milliliters of peripheral blood were collected. A remark on this clonotype: The antigen is not known. Germline and junction disagree at one end, which may indicate a read error.

Germline values: CDR1 SGHNT, CDR2 YYREEE (reference sequence). This CDR3 region has 16 residues. V and J are TRBV5-4 and TRBJ2-5; D may be TRBD2 (5 bases). The source of this sequence is a man between 40 and 49 years old with primary liver carcinoma and hepatitis B virus infection. Sequenced: peripheral blood. The CDR3 DNA sequence: TGTGCCAGGAGCTTGGATGGTAGCGAACGACAAGAGACCCAGTACTTC. Translated: CARSLDGSERQETQYF.